This note documents a single TCR beta chain sequence. This sample stems from a study of control samples from healthy donors and cancer patients. Method: immunoSEQ multiplex PCR; TCRdb's copy keeps in-frame clones and lacks some. This sample has some 150,000 clones, with around 94% found just once. V dropped 6 bases and J dropped 4; count of bases not matched to a gene: 18. The germline V gene encodes CDR1 SNHLY and CDR2 FYNNEI. The CDR3 length is 19 residues. The chain joins TRBV2 to TRBJ2-6; TRBD1 matches 7 bases. This TCR was sampled from a man aged 35-49 years in good health. Sequencing used blood. This CDR3 is CASRPFPGQFLSGANVLTF. In DNA form, the CDR3 reads TGTGCCAGCAGGCCCTTCCCGGGACAGTTCCTGTCGGGGGCCAACGTCCTGACTTTC. The whole variable domain, remainder taken from reference TRBV2 and TRBJ2-6, is EPEVTQTPSHQVTQMGQEVILRCVPISNHLYFYWYRQILGQKVEFLVSFYNNEISEKSEIFDDQFSVERPDGSNFTLKIRSTKLEDSAMYFCASRPFPGQFLSGANVLTFGAGSRLTVL.